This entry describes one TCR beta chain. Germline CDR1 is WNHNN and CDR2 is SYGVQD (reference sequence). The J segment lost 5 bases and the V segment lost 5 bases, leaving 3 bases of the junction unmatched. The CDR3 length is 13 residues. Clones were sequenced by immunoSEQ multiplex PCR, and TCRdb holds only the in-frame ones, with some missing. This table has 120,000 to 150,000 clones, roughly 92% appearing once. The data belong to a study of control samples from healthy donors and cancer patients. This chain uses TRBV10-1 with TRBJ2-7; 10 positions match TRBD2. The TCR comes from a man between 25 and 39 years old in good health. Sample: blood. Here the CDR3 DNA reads TGCGCCAGCAGTCCTAGCGGGAGTAACGAGCAGTACTTC. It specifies CASSPSGSNEQYF.